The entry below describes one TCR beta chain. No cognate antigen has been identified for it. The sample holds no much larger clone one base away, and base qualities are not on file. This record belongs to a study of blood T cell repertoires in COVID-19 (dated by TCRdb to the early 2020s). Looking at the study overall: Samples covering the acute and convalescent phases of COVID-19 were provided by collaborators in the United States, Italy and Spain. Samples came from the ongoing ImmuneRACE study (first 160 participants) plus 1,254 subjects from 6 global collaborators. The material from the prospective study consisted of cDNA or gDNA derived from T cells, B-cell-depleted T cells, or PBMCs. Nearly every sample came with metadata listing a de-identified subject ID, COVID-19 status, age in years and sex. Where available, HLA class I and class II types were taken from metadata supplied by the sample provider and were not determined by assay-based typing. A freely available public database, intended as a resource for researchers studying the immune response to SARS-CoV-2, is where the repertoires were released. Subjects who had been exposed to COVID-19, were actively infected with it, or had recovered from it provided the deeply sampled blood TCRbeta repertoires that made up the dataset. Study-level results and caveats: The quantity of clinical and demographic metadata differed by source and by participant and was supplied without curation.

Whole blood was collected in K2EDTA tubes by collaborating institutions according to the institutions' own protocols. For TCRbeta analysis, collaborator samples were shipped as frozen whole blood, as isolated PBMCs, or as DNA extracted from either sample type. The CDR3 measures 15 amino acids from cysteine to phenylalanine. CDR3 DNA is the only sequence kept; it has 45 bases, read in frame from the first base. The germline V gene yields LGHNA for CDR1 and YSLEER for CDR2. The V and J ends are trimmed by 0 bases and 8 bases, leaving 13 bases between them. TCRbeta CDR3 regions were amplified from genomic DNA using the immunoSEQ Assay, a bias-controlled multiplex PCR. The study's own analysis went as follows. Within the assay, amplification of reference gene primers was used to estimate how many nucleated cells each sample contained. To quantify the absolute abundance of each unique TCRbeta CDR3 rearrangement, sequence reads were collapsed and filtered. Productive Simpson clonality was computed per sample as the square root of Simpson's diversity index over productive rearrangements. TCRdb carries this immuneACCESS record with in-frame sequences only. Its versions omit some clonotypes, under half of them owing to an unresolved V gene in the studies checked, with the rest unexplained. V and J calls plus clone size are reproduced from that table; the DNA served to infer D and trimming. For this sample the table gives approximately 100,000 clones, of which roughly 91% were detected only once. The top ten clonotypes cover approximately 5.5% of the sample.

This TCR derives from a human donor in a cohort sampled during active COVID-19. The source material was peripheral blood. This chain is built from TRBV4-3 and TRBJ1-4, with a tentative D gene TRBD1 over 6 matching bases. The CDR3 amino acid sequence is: CASSQDQSRGEKLFF. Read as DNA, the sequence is TGCGCCAGCAGCCAAGATCAGTCCAGGGGAGAAAAACTGTTTTTT.